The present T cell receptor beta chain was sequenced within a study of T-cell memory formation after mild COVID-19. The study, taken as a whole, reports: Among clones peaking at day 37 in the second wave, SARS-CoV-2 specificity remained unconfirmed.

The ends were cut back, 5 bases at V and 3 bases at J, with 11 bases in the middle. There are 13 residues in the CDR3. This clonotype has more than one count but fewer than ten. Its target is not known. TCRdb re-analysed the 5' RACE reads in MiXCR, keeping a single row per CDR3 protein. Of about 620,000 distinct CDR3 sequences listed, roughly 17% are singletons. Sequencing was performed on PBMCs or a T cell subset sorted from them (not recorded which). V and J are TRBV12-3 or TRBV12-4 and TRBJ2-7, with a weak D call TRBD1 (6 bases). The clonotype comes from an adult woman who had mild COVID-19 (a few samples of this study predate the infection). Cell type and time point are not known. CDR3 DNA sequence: TGTGCCAGCAGTCCGGGACACAACTACGAGCAGTACTTC. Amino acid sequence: CASSPGHNYEQYF.